The source of this T cell receptor (beta chain) is a study of CD8 T cells in Susac syndrome. Random hexamers were used to reverse transcribe an amount of about 0.45 to 1 ug RNA. TCRdb re-called the immunoSEQ multiplex PCR reads with MiXCR, one entry per CDR3 protein. The sample lists more than 75,000 distinct CDR3 sequences; roughly 93% were seen once. Per germline, CDR1 DFQATT and CDR2 SNEGSKA (reference sequence). This CDR3 contains 11 residues. V gave up 6 bases and J gave up 5 bases, with 7 bases separating them. The chain is built from TRBV20-1 and TRBJ2-2; TRBD1 is a possible D gene (6 bases). Sample: CD8+ T cells from PBMCs. The receptor was isolated from a human donor in good health. The CDR3 protein is CSAQGTGELFF. The CDR3 DNA sequence: TGCAGTGCCCAGGGGACCGGGGAGCTGTTTTTT.